This entry lists 5 T cell receptor beta chains sequenced from one sample in a study of blood T cell repertoires in COVID-19. Only in-frame clones appear in the TCRdb table, and some are missing; sequencing was by immunoSEQ multiplex PCR. The sample contains 50,000 to 60,000 clones, about four fifths of which appear only once. Sequencing used peripheral blood. These TCRs come from an elderly woman with COVID-19, enrolled during active disease.

The chain joins TRBV30 to TRBJ2-7; tentatively, D is TRBD2 (5 bases). V was shortened by 4 bases and J by 7 bases, with 17 bases between the two germline ends. The germline gives CDR1 GTSNPN, CDR2 SVGIG (reference sequence). There are 13 residues in the CDR3. CDR3 in DNA: TGTGCCTGGACTCCCCAGGCGGGCACAGAGCAGTACTTC. Translating it yields CAWTPQAGTEQYF. Full variable domain (rest looked up from reference TRBV30 and TRBJ2-7): SQTIHQWPATLVQPVGSPLSLECTVEGTSNPNLYWYRQAAGRGLQLLFYSVGIGQISSEVPQNLSASRPQDRQFILSSKKLLLSDSGFYLCAWTPQAGTEQYFGPGTRLTVT.

This clone has just a few counts. The chain has TRBV3-1 (or the pseudogene TRBV3-2) and TRBJ2-2, with 8 nucleotides matching TRBD2. Germline lookup yields CDR1 LGHDT and CDR2 YNNKEL (reference sequence). CDR3 size: 15 residues. Trimming at V came to 6 bases and at J to 4 bases, leaving 7 bases not matched to a gene. CDR3 loop: CASRLGLAVTGELFF. The CDR3 DNA follows: TGTGCCAGCAGACTAGGACTAGCCGTCACCGGGGAGCTGTTTTTT.

This chain connects TRBV6-5 to TRBJ2-1; 8 nucleotides align to TRBD2. V lost 5 bases to trimming and J lost 0 bases; unmatched junction nucleotides: 3. Germline V gene data show CDR1 as MNHEY and CDR2 as SVGAGI. The CDR3 sequence is 15 residues long. The DNA for the CDR3 is TGTGCCAGCAGTCTTAGCGGGAACTCCTACAATGAGCAGTTCTTC. As protein: CASSLSGNSYNEQFF.

The chain has TRBV18 and TRBJ1-3, with D perhaps matching TRBD1 (5 bases). The V end was cut by 3 bases, the J end by 3 bases, with 12 bases between. Germline CDR1 is KGHSH and CDR2 is LQKENI. The CDR3 covers 15 residues. This CDR3 is CASSPDGGGGNTIYF. CDR3 nucleotide sequence: TGTGCCAGCTCACCCGACGGGGGAGGTGGAAACACCATATATTTT. The variable domain in full, completed from reference TRBV18 and TRBJ1-3, reads NAGVMQNPRHLVRRRGQEARLRCSPMKGHSHVYWYRQLPEEGLKFMVYLQKENIIDESGMPKERFSAEFPKEGPSILRIQQVVRGDSAAYFCASSPDGGGGNTIYFGEGSWLTVV.

This clone has more than one count but fewer than ten. One end of the junction varies from germline; a read error may be responsible. V and J are TRBV29-1 and TRBJ1-2, with 8 bases fitting TRBD1. Germline assignment: CDR1 SQVTM and CDR2 ANQGSEA. The CDR3 is 13 amino acids. The CDR3 nucleotides read TGCAGCGTTGAAACACCCAGCCGACAGGGGTTCTCCTTC. It codes for CSVETPSRQGFSF.